The 16 T cell receptor beta chains given below trace back to one sample, sequenced in a study of early T cells in non-severe SARS-CoV-2 infection. Each CDR3 protein is one row after TCRdb ran MiXCR on the 5' RACE reads. The data contain 37,000 or so distinct CDR3 sequences, about 6.2% of them singletons. The source material was whole blood. These receptors came from an adult who was a healthcare worker with PCR-confirmed SARS-CoV-2 infection or an uninfected control (not recorded which).

This clonotype was counted at least ten times. The rearrangement links TRBV20-1 to TRBJ1-5; D not certain. V shed 3 bases and J shed 3 bases, with 3 bases lying between them. The germline CDR1 and CDR2 sequences are DFQATT and SNEGSKA (reference sequence). The CDR3 has 11 amino acids. The CDR3 DNA reads as TGCAGTGCTAGCGACAATCAGCCCCAGCATTTT. This codes for CSASDNQPQHF.

This clonotype was counted at least ten times. V is TRBV6-6 and J is TRBJ2-3; D is unclear. Germline lookup yields CDR1 MNHNY and CDR2 SVGAGI (reference sequence). This CDR3 is built from 15 residues. V lost 7 bases and J 5 bases, leaving 19 bases between the germline ends. DNA of the CDR3: TGTGCCAGCACCTTAAAAGGGTGGCGTGAAGATACGCAGTATTTT. Translated, it gives CASTLKGWREDTQYF.

This clonotype was seen many times. The rearrangement joins TRBV7-2 to TRBJ2-2; D ambiguous. The germline CDR1 and CDR2 sequences are SGHTA and FQGNSA. Trimming stripped 7 bases from V and 4 bases from J, with 13 bases between. This CDR3 contains 14 residues. The CDR3 reads CASTPRLITGELFF. As DNA, the CDR3 is TGTGCCAGCACCCCTAGGTTGATCACCGGGGAGCTGTTTTTT.

The chain links TRBV18 to TRBJ2-3; 7 bases map to TRBD1. From germline, CDR1 is KGHSH and CDR2 LQKENI. V lost 3 bases to trimming and J lost 2 bases; unmatched junction nucleotides: 5. This CDR3 region has 15 residues. The CDR3 loop is CASSPGTVITDTQYF. CDR3 sequence (DNA): TGTGCCAGCTCACCGGGGACAGTCATCACAGATACGCAGTATTTT. Full variable domain (outside the CDR3, taken from reference TRBV18 and TRBJ2-3): NAGVMQNPRHLVRRRGQEARLRCSPMKGHSHVYWYRQLPEEGLKFMVYLQKENIIDESGMPKERFSAEFPKEGPSILRIQQVVRGDSAAYFCASSPGTVITDTQYFGPGTRLTVL.

In its sample, this clonotype was seen a few times. V and J are TRBV2 and TRBJ2-7; weak D call: TRBD1 (5 bases). From germline, CDR1 is SNHLY and CDR2 FYNNEI. The CDR3 is 17 amino acids. V was cut by 0 bases and J by 2 bases, with 17 bases left in between. The CDR3 DNA reads TGTGCCAGCAGTGAAGCTGAGTTCCCAGGGATTCCCTACGAGCAGTACTTC. Translated, it gives CASSEAEFPGIPYEQYF.

This clonotype has only a few counts. This sequence joins TRBV2 and TRBJ1-6; tentative D call: TRBD1 (5 bases). Trimming stripped 8 bases from V and 0 bases from J, with 11 bases between. From germline, CDR1 is SNHLY and CDR2 FYNNEI. This CDR3 comprises 15 residues. The CDR3 DNA reads as TGTGCCAGCCGCCGGGGGAGCTCCTATAATTCACCCCTCCACTTT. It codes for CASRRGSSYNSPLHF.

This clonotype came up a few times. The CDR3 sequence: CASSSWTGASTDTQYF. In nucleotides, the CDR3 is TGCGCCAGCAGCTCCTGGACCGGGGCGAGCACAGATACGCAGTATTTT. The rearrangement joins TRBV5-1 to TRBJ2-3; D assignment may be TRBD1 or TRBD2 (5 bases each). This CDR3 is 16 amino acids long. Germline CDR1 SGHRS, CDR2 YFSETQ. Trimming took off 3 bases at V and 0 bases at J, with 14 bases between the two ends.

The chain recombines TRBV4-1 with TRBJ2-7, with D uncertain. From germline, CDR1 is MGHRA and CDR2 YSYEKL. The CDR3 has 14 residues. The V end lost 4 bases, the J end lost 4 bases, and 14 bases lay between the germline ends. CDR3 DNA sequence: TGCGCCAGCAGCCTTAGCAGTACCTCTTACGAGCAGTACTTC. It encodes CASSLSSTSYEQYF.

There are many counts of this clonotype. The CDR3 loop is CASSQGLNQETQYF. CDR3 DNA sequence: TGTGCCAGCAGCCAAGGACTAAACCAAGAGACCCAGTACTTC. The chain employs TRBV3-1 and TRBJ2-5, with D maybe TRBD2 (5 bases). V gave up 1 base and J gave up 0 bases, with 6 bases separating them. This CDR3 spans 14 amino acids. Germline-derived CDR1 and CDR2 are LGHDT and YNNKEL (reference sequence).

This clonotype appeared many times. The chain employs TRBV28 and TRBJ1-1; tentative D call: TRBD1 (5 bases). The CDR3 sequence is 12 residues long. Germline lookup yields CDR1 MDHEN and CDR2 SYDVKM. Trimming took 9 bases from V and 8 from J, leaving 16 bases between them. CDR3 region: CASRTQSHEAFF. CDR3 nucleotide sequence: TGTGCCAGTAGGACACAGTCGCACGAAGCTTTCTTT.

This clonotype was detected a few times. The J gene is TRBJ2-2, the V gene TRBV6-4; no reliable D call. Looked up from germline, CDR1 is MRHNA and CDR2 is SNTAGT. The CDR3 is 13 amino acids. Trimming shortened V by 2 bases and J by 4 bases, and 5 bases separated the two germline ends. This chain's CDR3 is CASSDKGTGELFF. The CDR3 DNA sequence: TGTGCCAGCAGTGACAAAGGCACCGGGGAGCTGTTTTTT.

Many counts were recorded for this clonotype. The chain has TRBV11-2 and TRBJ2-5; unclear D gene. CDR1 and CDR2 from the germline V gene are SGHAT and FQNNGV. Trimming cost V 1 base and J 0 bases, with 3 bases left between them. The CDR3 spans 13 residues. The CDR3 spells CASSLGHQETQYF. Here the CDR3 DNA reads TGTGCCAGCAGCTTAGGACACCAAGAGACCCAGTACTTC.

This clonotype was counted only a few times. The chain links TRBV20-1 to TRBJ2-1; TRBD2 aligns across 7 bases. CDR1 is DFQATT, CDR2 SNEGSKA, per germline (reference sequence). Germline trimming cut 0 bases from V and 10 bases from J; bases unmatched to any gene: 9. This CDR3 spans 14 amino acids. CDR3 residues: CSARDLRTRDEQFF. CDR3 nucleotide sequence: TGCAGTGCTAGAGATCTCAGGACTAGAGACGAGCAGTTCTTC.

The V gene is TRBV11-2, the J gene TRBJ2-1; D remains ambiguous. Trimming pared 5 bases from V and 1 base from J, leaving 9 bases between. This CDR3 is built from 14 residues. Germline V lookup: CDR1 SGHAT, CDR2 FQNNGV. The DNA for the CDR3 is TGTGCCAGCAGCCCCGTGAGATCCTACAATGAGCAGTTCTTC. Amino acids: CASSPVRSYNEQFF.

This sequence joins TRBV20-1 and TRBJ2-1; 7 bases fit TRBD1. The CDR3 has 14 amino acids. The V gene end was trimmed by 6 bases and the J gene end by 7 bases; junction bases not matched to a gene: 12. Germline lookup yields CDR1 DFQATT and CDR2 SNEGSKA (reference sequence). CDR3 sequence: CSAPDRDPWNEQFF. In nucleotides, the CDR3 is TGCAGTGCACCCGACAGGGACCCTTGGAATGAGCAGTTCTTC.

This clonotype was seen many times. This sequence joins TRBV5-1 and TRBJ2-1, with D perhaps matching TRBD2 (6 bases). V shed 5 bases and J shed 2 bases, with 11 bases lying between them. CDR3 length: 14 amino acids. Per germline, CDR1 SGHRS and CDR2 YFSETQ. CDR3 DNA sequence: TGCGCCAGCAGTTTCGGGGGTCCCTACAATGAGCAGTTCTTC. Protein product: CASSFGGPYNEQFF.